The present entry profiles one T cell receptor (beta chain) with its context. This entry is derived from a study of blood T cells in healthy people across ages. V lost 1 base, J lost 7 bases, and 10 bases lay in between. Germline CDR1 is MGHDK and CDR2 is SYGVNS. The CDR3 has 13 residues. Alongside a J-beta primer mix, a sample-barcoded 5' primer served in a second PCR lasting about 6 to 12 cycles. TCRdb recomputed calls from the 5' RACE reads with MiXCR, one row per CDR3 protein. The sample gives about 1.1 million distinct CDR3 sequences, less than 45% of which show up once; around 12% is in the top ten.

The chain uses TRBV25-1 and TRBJ1-2; D uncertain. The sample comprised blood. This sequence originates from a man between 18 and 35 years old in good health. This CDR3 reads CASSESEMGGYTF. The CDR3 DNA sequence: TGTGCCAGCAGTGAATCGGAGATGGGTGGCTACACCTTC.